One T cell receptor beta chain is described in this entry. This table comes from immunoSEQ multiplex PCR, and its TCRdb copy is limited to in-frame clones, with some not included. The repertoire consists of about 88,000 clones, with roughly nine tenths occurring once and the leading ten covering 3.5% to 4.5%. These data are taken from a study of T cell responses to AZD1222 COVID-19 vaccine. V was cut by 0 bases and J by 3 bases, with 6 bases left in between. This CDR3 has 13 amino acids. CDR1 SGHDT and CDR2 YYEEEE come from the germline V gene. The receptor comes from an adult in good health. Source: peripheral blood, taken on day 0 of AZD1222 vaccination. This rearrangement joins TRBV5-6 to TRBJ1-1; no clear D. For the CDR3, the DNA is TGTGCCAGCAGCTTGGGCAGGTACACTGAAGCTTTCTTT. Its protein is CASSLGRYTEAFF.